Sequencing of this T cell receptor (beta chain) was carried out in a study of cytomegalovirus exposure and HLA in healthy donors. Study-wide points: As a later analysis showed, a missense DCLRE1C variant was linked to trimming of TCR beta V- and J-genes. Some public TCRs appeared in many individuals, while most sequences were rare.

As to this clone: Its antigen is currently unknown.

PCR was performed using 60 Vbeta and 13 Jbeta primers. Method: immunoSEQ multiplex PCR; TCRdb's copy keeps in-frame clones and lacks some. The sample consists of about 160,000 clones, roughly 70% of them appearing once. Trimming at V came to 3 bases and at J to 0 bases, leaving 7 bases not matched to a gene. Germline V gene data show CDR1 as KGHSH and CDR2 as LQKENI. There are 16 residues in the CDR3. The material sequenced was PBMCs. The V gene is TRBV18, the J gene TRBJ1-1, with TRBD1 identical over 7 bases. This TCR was sampled from a woman between 50 and 59 years old in good health and CMV-seropositive. The CDR3 sequence: CASSPRRDRLNTEAFF. As DNA, the CDR3 is TGTGCCAGCTCACCTCGTCGGGACAGATTGAACACTGAAGCTTTCTTT.